The rows below give T cell receptor beta chains drawn from one sample of a study of Ad26.COV2.S vaccination and SARS-CoV-2 variants. TCRdb's table, derived via immunoSEQ multiplex PCR, lists solely in-frame clones and lacks some. The table shows 350,000 to 500,000 clones, with about 90% occurring only once. Specimen: peripheral blood, collected in a trial of Ad26.COV2.S vaccine versus placebo. These TCRs come from a person aged 18-65 years who received the Ad26.COV2.S COVID-19 vaccine or a placebo. CDR3s include the opening cysteine and the closing phenylalanine or tryptophan. The order of the fields is clone size, D gene, J gene, V gene, CDR3 DNA, CDR3 protein. The D gene is left open where the match is weak. Only part of the rows carry a size: once, few, many, or a class if the clone is expanded.

>.|TRBD2|TRBJ2-3|TRBV13
TGTGCCAGCAGCTTAAAACTAGCGGGAGGGGCAGATACGCAGTATTTT
CASSLKLAGGADTQYF
>.|TRBD1|TRBJ1-1|TRBV6-5
TGTGCCACCGCGCGGGACAGGGTAGTCGGCACTGAAGCTTTCTTT
CATARDRVVGTEAFF
>.|.|TRBJ2-3|TRBV2
TGTGCCAGCAGTGTCTCTGGACAGCTTACTATAGATACGCAGTATTTT
CASSVSGQLTIDTQYF
>.|TRBD1|TRBJ2-7|TRBV7-6
TGTGCCAGCAGCATCGACAGGGGGGACGAGCAGTACTTC
CASSIDRGDEQYF
>.|TRBD2|TRBJ2-1|TRBV19
TGTGCCAGTAGGTTTATTACGGGAGGGCCTGGTGAGCAGTTCTTC
CASRFITGGPGEQFF
>.|.|TRBJ1-1|TRBV7-9
TGTGCCAGCAGAAAAGGGGGGAACCCTGAAGCTTTCTTT
CASRKGGNPEAFF
>.|TRBD1|TRBJ2-5|TRBV4-3
TGCGCCAGCAGCCAAGTAACAGGGGGAGGGACCCAGTACTTC
CASSQVTGGGTQYF
>few|TRBD1|TRBJ1-6|TRBV4-1
TGCGCCAGCAGCCAAGCGGACAGGCCGAATTCACCCCTCCACTTT
CASSQADRPNSPLHF
>.|.|TRBJ2-5|TRBV3-1/TRBV3-2
TGTGCCAGCAGCCAAGATCTCGCAGGGCGACAAGAGACCCAGTACTTC
CASSQDLAGRQETQYF
>.|.|TRBJ1-6|TRBV5-6
TGTGCCAGCAGCTTAGGCGAGTCCTATAATTCACCCCTCCACTTT
CASSLGESYNSPLHF
>.|TRBD1|TRBJ2-7|TRBV15
TGTGCCACCAGCAGGGGACAGCTCCTACCCTACGAGCAGTACTTC
CATSRGQLLPYEQYF
>.|.|TRBJ2-1|TRBV7-2
TGTGCCAGCAGCCTACCCGGCGGGTCCTACAATGAGCAGTTCTTC
CASSLPGGSYNEQFF
>.|.|TRBJ2-1|TRBV5-1
TGCGCCAGCAGCTTGGGACAGGTGGGCGATGAGCAGTTCTTC
CASSLGQVGDEQFF
>.|TRBD2|TRBJ2-2|TRBV24-1
TGTGCCACCAGTGATTCGTGGACTAGTAGGCACGGGGAGCTGTTTTTT
CATSDSWTSRHGELFF
>.|TRBD2|TRBJ2-5|TRBV19
TGTGCCAGTAGTAAATGGACTAGCGGAGAAGAGACCCAGTACTTC
CASSKWTSGEETQYF
>.|.|TRBJ2-5|TRBV6-5
TGTGCCAGCGTGGACTACCCTAACCAAGAGACCCAGTACTTC
CASVDYPNQETQYF
>.|TRBD1|TRBJ2-3|TRBV7-9
TGTGCCAGCAGCTCCTTGGGACAGCATCACACAGATACGCAGTATTTT
CASSSLGQHHTDTQYF
>.|.|TRBJ1-2|TRBV9
TGTGCCAGCAGCCCTAACCCCTTCGCCCACGGGTATGGCTACACCTTC
CASSPNPFAHGYGYTF
>.|TRBD2|TRBJ2-1|TRBV29-1
TGCAGCGTTGAGGCCGGGAGGGCCGAATACAATGAGCAGTTCTTC
CSVEAGRAEYNEQFF
>.|TRBD1|TRBJ1-5|TRBV6-5
TGTGCCAGCAGTTTTCAGGACAGGGGAAATCAGCCCCAGCATTTT
CASSFQDRGNQPQHF
>.|TRBD2|TRBJ2-7|TRBV7-2
TGTGCCAGCAGCTTTAGTTCCGGACTAGCGGGAGGGAGGTACGAGCAGTACTTC
CASSFSSGLAGGRYEQYF
>.|TRBD2|TRBJ2-1|TRBV7-2
TGTGCCAGCAGCACCACTAGCGGGATTCCCTACAATGAGCAGTTCTTC
CASSTTSGIPYNEQFF
>.|.|TRBJ1-2|TRBV3-1/TRBV3-2
TGTGCCAGCAGCCCCCTCATAGGGGGAAGGTCATGGGAGAATGGCTACACCTTC
CASSPLIGGRSWENGYTF
>.|TRBD2|TRBJ2-1|TRBV6-5
TGTGCCAGCAGGGGGACTAGCGGGTTGTACGGTGAGCAGTTCTTC
CASRGTSGLYGEQFF
>.|.|TRBJ2-2|TRBV19
TGTGCCAGTAGTAATAGGGGAAGGTCGGGCGGGGAGCTGTTTTTT
CASSNRGRSGGELFF
>.|.|TRBJ2-3|TRBV27
TGTGCCAGCAGTTCGTGGGGTGGGCTTACAGATACGCAGTATTTT
CASSSWGGLTDTQYF
>.|TRBD1|TRBJ1-5|TRBV19
TGTGCCAGTAGTCCCCAGGGGGCCGATCAGCCCCAGCATTTT
CASSPQGADQPQHF
>.|.|TRBJ1-6|TRBV2
TGTGCCAGCAGTGACGTTCTGGGGGGGGATTCACCCCTCCACTTT
CASSDVLGGDSPLHF
>.|TRBD2|TRBJ2-1|TRBV4-3
TGCGCCAGCAGCGCGACCGGGACGGGAGGAACCAATGAGCAGTTCTTC
CASSATGTGGTNEQFF
>.|.|TRBJ2-5|TRBV21-1
TGTGCCAGCAGCAAAGCCCCCTGGGGGAGCGCGCAAGAGACCCAGTACTTC
CASSKAPWGSAQETQYF
>.|TRBD2|TRBJ2-1|TRBV9
TGTGCCAGCAGCGTCTCGGGACTAGTTGGCAATGAGCAGTTCTTC
CASSVSGLVGNEQFF
>once|.|TRBJ2-3|TRBV7-8
TGTGCCAGCAGCTTAGCGGCGGAATACACAGATACGCAGTATTTT
CASSLAAEYTDTQYF
>.|TRBD2|TRBJ2-3|TRBV3-1/TRBV3-2
TGTGCCAGCAGCCAATACGCTAGCGGGAAAAACACAGATACGCAGTATTTT
CASSQYASGKNTDTQYF
>.|TRBD2|TRBJ2-2|TRBV7-9
TGTGCCAGCAGCTTAGGGACTAGCGACACCGGGGAGCTGTTTTTT
CASSLGTSDTGELFF
>.|.|TRBJ1-1|TRBV5-1
TGCGCCAGCAGCGACCTTTTGGACACTGGGGTGGACACTGAAGCTTTCTTT
CASSDLLDTGVDTEAFF
>.|.|TRBJ1-2|TRBV30
TGTGCCTGGGTCACCCACGGGACACCAGGGTACTACGGCTACACCTTC
CAWVTHGTPGYYGYTF
>.|.|TRBJ2-1|TRBV2
TGTGCCAGCAGTGACAGACTATTTACTTACAATGAGCAGTTCTTC
CASSDRLFTYNEQFF
>.|.|TRBJ2-1|TRBV5-1
TGCGCCAGCAGTATTAGGGACGGGGCGAATGAGCAGTTCTTC
CASSIRDGANEQFF
>.|.|TRBJ1-2|TRBV7-2
TGTGCCAGCAGCCTTTCTAACTATGGCTACACCTTC
CASSLSNYGYTF
>.|TRBD2|TRBJ2-7|TRBV2
TGTGCCGGCGGGACTAGCGGGATCCGCCACGAGCAGTACTTC
CAGGTSGIRHEQYF
>.|.|TRBJ1-5|TRBV19
TGTGCCAGTAACTCAGGGATTCAGCCCCAGCATTTT
CASNSGIQPQHF
>.|.|TRBJ1-2|TRBV4-2
TGTGCCAGCAGCCAAGGGCCACGGGACAACTATAACTATGGCTACACCTTC
CASSQGPRDNYNYGYTF
>.|.|TRBJ2-7|TRBV6-5
TGTGCCAGCAGGCTTTCCGGAGGCTACGAGCAGTACTTC
CASRLSGGYEQYF